This T cell receptor beta chain is from a study of blood T cell repertoires in COVID-19. The wider study: COVID-19 samples, acute and convalescent, were from the United States, Italy and Spain.

The CDR3 has 14 residues. In germline, CDR1 is SGHKS, CDR2 YYEKEE (reference sequence). V trimming: 0 bases; J trimming: 6 bases; junction bases outside the gene matches: 3. This table comes from immunoSEQ multiplex PCR, and its TCRdb copy is limited to in-frame clones, with some not included. This sample has 150,000 to 200,000 clones, with 65% to 90% found just once. The TCR originated in a man in his fifties with active or convalescent COVID-19. This chain uses TRBV5-5 with TRBJ2-1; 7 nucleotides match TRBD2. The specimen was peripheral blood. As DNA, the CDR3 is TGTGCCAGCAGCTTGGACGGGGGGTTCAATGAGCAGTTCTTC. Translation: CASSLDGGFNEQFF.